Below, 25 T cell receptor beta chains from the same sample are listed, as sequenced in a study of T cell responses to AZD1222 COVID-19 vaccine. The data were produced by immunoSEQ multiplex PCR, yet TCRdb's version contains in-frame clones alone and is incomplete. The data show roughly 130,000 clones, more than 70% seen once. The sample in question was peripheral blood, obtained on day 0 of AZD1222 vaccination. The receptors stem from an adult in good health.

The chain has TRBV7-2 and TRBJ2-3, with no clear D. The germline V and J ends were trimmed by 4 bases and 0 bases, with 11 bases remaining between them. The CDR3 has 15 amino acids. The germline V gene has CDR1 SGHTA and CDR2 FQGNSA. DNA of the CDR3: TGTGCCAGCAGCTCCGACAATCTTAGCACAGATACGCAGTATTTT. Encoded protein: CASSSDNLSTDTQYF.

This chain uses TRBV4-3 with TRBJ2-7; 7 positions match TRBD2. Germline-derived CDR1 and CDR2 are LGHNA and YSLEER. Trimming at V came to 0 bases and at J to 1 base, leaving 3 bases not matched to a gene. This CDR3 is 15 amino acids long. For the CDR3, the DNA is TGCGCCAGCAGCCAAGATCCCGGGAGGTCCTACGAGCAGTACTTC. This sequence encodes CASSQDPGRSYEQYF.

This clone was observed once. The genes are TRBV12-3 or TRBV12-4 and TRBJ2-1; D call uncertain. V was cut by 3 bases and J by 14 bases, with 11 bases left in between. The CDR3 contains 11 residues. CDR3 DNA sequence: TGTGCCAGCAGTTTGGGTGTCCTGGAGTTCTTC. It is translated as CASSLGVLEFF.

This chain joins TRBV28 and TRBJ2-2; D is unclear. Deletions cut 4 bases from V and 2 bases from J, with 8 bases between. The germline V gene has CDR1 MDHEN and CDR2 SYDVKM. The CDR3 length is 14 residues. This CDR3 is CASSSVINTGELFF. The CDR3, as DNA: TGTGCCAGCAGTTCCGTAATAAACACCGGGGAGCTGTTTTTT.

J is TRBJ2-3 and V is TRBV5-1; 7 nucleotides agree with TRBD1. After removal of 2 bases from V and 4 bases from J, the junction contained 4 bases not matched to a gene. Per the germline V gene, CDR1 is SGHRS and CDR2 is YFSETQ. The CDR3 has 14 residues. The CDR3 loop reads CASSFGQGADTQYF. CDR3 DNA sequence: TGCGCCAGCAGCTTCGGCCAGGGGGCAGATACGCAGTATTTT. Supplemented by reference TRBV5-1 and TRBJ2-3, the full variable domain reads KAGVTQTPRYLIKTRGQQVTLSCSPISGHRSVSWYQQTPGQGLQFLFEYFSETQRNKGNFPGRFSGRQFSNSRSEMNVSTLELGDSALYLCASSFGQGADTQYFGPGTRLTVL.

The chain recombines TRBV5-1 with TRBJ1-5; D possibly corresponds to TRBD1 (6 bases). CDR1 is SGHRS, CDR2 YFSETQ, per germline. The CDR3 is 15 amino acids. V was shortened by 4 bases and J by 0 bases, with 11 bases between the two germline ends. CDR3 DNA sequence: TGCGCCAGCAGCCCGGACAGTTATAGCAATCAGCCCCAGCATTTT. Protein sequence: CASSPDSYSNQPQHF.

The V call is TRBV7-9, the J call TRBJ2-1, with 10 positions matching TRBD2. V lost 4 bases and J lost 9; bases outside the gene matches: 3. The CDR3 length is 13 residues. CDR1 is SEHNR and CDR2 is FQNEAQ in the germline V gene (reference sequence). The CDR3 DNA follows: TGTGCCAGCAGCTATGCTAGCGGGGGTGAGCAGTTCTTC. Encoded protein: CASSYASGGEQFF.

This clone turned up a few times. This rearrangement joins TRBV5-4 to TRBJ2-1, with TRBD1 matching 7 bases. This CDR3 has 14 residues. Germline V CDR1 and CDR2: SGHNT, YYREEE (reference sequence). J gave up 7 bases and V 2 bases, and 6 bases lay outside the gene matches. The CDR3 coding sequence is TGTGCCAGCAGCTTCCGACAGGGAAGTAATGAGCAGTTCTTC. Protein product: CASSFRQGSNEQFF.

J is TRBJ2-3 and V is TRBV25-1, with D possibly TRBD2 on 6 matching bases. Between the trimmed V and J ends, which lost 7 bases and 5 bases, there was a span of 16 bases. From germline, CDR1 is MGHDK and CDR2 SYGVNS. CDR3 length: 14 residues. The chain's CDR3 is CASTPPTSRDTQYF. Here the CDR3 DNA reads TGTGCCAGCACTCCCCCAACTAGCCGAGATACGCAGTATTTT.

This clone has a handful of counts. The V and J genes are TRBV7-9 and TRBJ1-2; 7 positions match TRBD1. Unmatched junction bases numbered 3, after V lost 3 bases and J lost 2 bases. The germline CDR1 and CDR2 sequences are SEHNR and FQNEAQ (reference sequence). The CDR3 totals 14 residues. The CDR3, as DNA: TGTGCCAGCAGCTTGGGGACAGAAAACTATGGCTACACCTTC. Its protein is CASSLGTENYGYTF.

The chain recombines TRBV3-1 (or the pseudogene TRBV3-2) with TRBJ1-6; a possible D gene is TRBD1 (5 bases). Looked up from germline, CDR1 is LGHDT and CDR2 is YNNKEL (reference sequence). This CDR3 has 15 amino acids. The V end was cut by 1 base, the J end by 7 bases, with 11 bases between. The CDR3 sequence is CASSQGGRENSPLHF. The CDR3 nucleotides read TGTGCCAGCAGCCAAGGGGGGAGGGAAAATTCACCCCTCCACTTT.

This clone has only one observation. This chain links TRBV11-2 with TRBJ1-5; D is unclear. V was cut by 1 base and J by 5 bases, with 6 bases left in between. The V gene's germline CDR1 is SGHAT and CDR2 FQNNGV. CDR3 length: 13 amino acids. CDR3 bases: TGTGCCAGCAGCTTAGGGCGTGATCAGCCCCAGCATTTT. This translates into CASSLGRDQPQHF.

The CDR3 DNA follows: TGTGCCATCAGGGGGGGGACAGGTACCTACGAGCAGTACTTC. Protein sequence: CAIRGGTGTYEQYF. The genes are TRBV10-3 and TRBJ2-7, with D possibly TRBD1 on 8 matching bases. The V end was cut by 6 bases, the J end by 2 bases, with 14 bases between. From germline, CDR1 is ENHRY and CDR2 SYGVKD. The CDR3 is 14 amino acids.

The genes are TRBV14 and TRBJ2-3; 7 bases fit TRBD2. CDR3 length: 16 residues. The germline V gene encodes CDR1 SGHDN and CDR2 FVKESK. Losses at the gene ends were 3 bases for V and 2 bases for J; bases not matched to a gene: 8. The chain's CDR3 is CASSQNLGGTTDTQYF. The CDR3 DNA sequence: TGTGCCAGCAGCCAGAATCTGGGGGGGACCACAGATACGCAGTATTTT.

This chain joins TRBV6-5 and TRBJ2-1, with TRBD2 identical over 8 bases. The CDR3 runs to 16 residues. Per germline, CDR1 MNHEY and CDR2 SVGAGI. With 4 bases clipped from V and 5 bases from J, the junction kept 10 bases outside the gene matches. This CDR3 reads CASSSGAGGPHNEQFF. CDR3 sequence (DNA): TGTGCCAGCAGTTCAGGGGCGGGGGGTCCCCACAATGAGCAGTTCTTC.

The chain combines TRBV28 with TRBJ1-1; no firm D call. Trimming stripped 6 bases from V and 0 bases from J, with 5 bases between. The V gene's germline CDR1 is MDHEN and CDR2 SYDVKM. This CDR3 spans 12 amino acids. In DNA, the CDR3 is TGTGCCAGCAGGGATTTGAACACTGAAGCTTTCTTT. Translating it yields CASRDLNTEAFF.

This clone occurred once. The CDR3 sequence is CASSPPSTGNYGYTF. The CDR3 DNA reads as TGTGCCAGCTCACCACCTTCCACAGGGAACTATGGCTACACCTTC. This chain joins TRBV18 and TRBJ1-2; tentative D call: TRBD1 (6 bases). This CDR3 has 15 residues. V was trimmed by 0 bases and J by 2 bases, leaving 10 bases between them. CDR1 KGHSH and CDR2 LQKENI come from the germline V gene.

The chain has TRBV27 and TRBJ2-7, with TRBD1 identical over 7 bases. Germline V gene sequence: CDR1 MNHEY, CDR2 SMNVEV (reference sequence). The ends lost 3 bases at V and 3 bases at J; junction bases unmatched: 2. This CDR3 is built from 13 residues. The CDR3: CASSFDRVYEQYF. The DNA of the CDR3 is TGTGCCAGCAGTTTCGACAGGGTCTACGAGCAGTACTTC.

This clone has only a few counts. This sequence joins TRBV7-9 and TRBJ1-1; 7 bases are a match to TRBD1. CDR1 is SEHNR, CDR2 FQNEAQ, per germline (reference sequence). V shed 5 bases, J shed 0 bases, and the junction held 15 bases outside the gene matches. The CDR3 contains 18 residues. CDR3 sequence reads: CASSLLVLVGQLNTEAFF. The CDR3, as DNA: TGTGCCAGCAGCCTATTAGTACTCGTGGGACAGCTGAACACTGAAGCTTTCTTT.

This chain links TRBV30 with TRBJ1-5, with TRBD1 as a possible D gene (5 bases). Between the trimmed V and J ends, which lost 0 bases and 9 bases, there was a span of 12 bases. The V gene's germline CDR1 is GTSNPN and CDR2 SVGIG (reference sequence). The CDR3 extends over 13 amino acids. For the CDR3, the DNA is TGTGCCTGGAGTGTACCGGGGGGGTGGCCCCAGCATTTT. Translated, it gives CAWSVPGGWPQHF.

The chain has TRBV5-4 and TRBJ1-4; D remains unclear. From germline, CDR1 is SGHNT and CDR2 YYREEE (reference sequence). V shed 5 bases and J shed 8 bases, with 13 bases lying between them. The CDR3 loop spans 13 amino acids. Here the CDR3 reads CASRRAAGEKLFF. In DNA form, the CDR3 reads TGTGCCAGCAGGCGGGCGGCAGGCGAAAAACTGTTTTTT.

The genes are TRBV27 and TRBJ2-1; no clear D gene. The CDR3 extends over 15 amino acids. The V gene lost 8 bases and the J gene lost 4 bases, with 18 bases spanning the gap. The germline CDR1 and CDR2 sequences are MNHEY and SMNVEV (reference sequence). CDR3 bases: TGTGCCAGCGGAGATTGGTACAAAGGTTACAATGAGCAGTTCTTC. Encoded protein: CASGDWYKGYNEQFF.

The chain links TRBV7-2 to TRBJ1-4, with no clear D. The CDR3 totals 16 residues. V was clipped by 5 bases and J by 7 bases, with 20 bases between them. CDR1 is SGHTA and CDR2 is FQGNSA in the germline V gene. The CDR3 DNA sequence: TGTGCCAGCAGCCTGCAAGGACGACTCGGGAGTGAAAAACTGTTTTTT. Translating gives CASSLQGRLGSEKLFF.

The gene calls are TRBV1 and TRBJ1-2; TRBD1, as called in the table, went unchecked against the DNA. TRBV1 counts as a pseudogene. The CDR3 length is 16 residues. The CDR3 loop is CTSSHITGGSNYGYTF. The CDR3 nucleotides read TGCACCAGCAGCCACATAACAGGGGGGTCTAACTATGGCTACACCTTC.

This chain joins TRBV10-3 and TRBJ2-1, with 12 bases lining up with TRBD2. V lost 0 bases and J lost 1; bases outside the gene matches: 7. Per the germline V gene, CDR1 is ENHRY and CDR2 is SYGVKD. The CDR3 length is 19 residues. CDR3 DNA: TGTGCCATCAGTGAGTCCGCTAGCGGGGGGGCCGGATCCTACAATGAGCAGTTCTTC. It yields the protein CAISESASGGAGSYNEQFF.